This T cell receptor beta chain was recovered during a study of beta chain features in type 1 diabetes. Findings and limits, study-wide: Moderate but significant shortening of TCRB CDR3s was recorded in all four CD4+ subsets from Type 1 diabetes patients. Insertion counts at VDJ junctions were lower in type 1 diabetes patients, who also showed more deletions there.

Reverse transcribing all isolated RNA meant expressed TCRB transcripts were sequenced. Libraries were prepared by immunoSEQ multiplex PCR; TCRdb keeps only in-frame clonotypes and omits some of them. The repertoire holds more than 250,000 clones, about a fifth seen once, with about 0.027% in the top ten. The CDR3 is made up of 16 amino acids. Trimming took off 0 bases at V and 4 bases at J, with 15 bases between the two ends. CDR1 is SGHRS and CDR2 is YFSETQ in the germline V gene. This clone has a handful of counts. Its specificity is unknown. Material: naive CD4+ T cells from blood. This rearrangement joins TRBV5-1 to TRBJ2-3, with D unclear. This receptor was identified in a woman in her 40s with type 1 diabetes. CDR3: CASSLAAPLPADTQYF. The CDR3 region has the DNA TGCGCCAGCAGCTTGGCCGCACCCCTCCCGGCAGATACGCAGTATTTT.